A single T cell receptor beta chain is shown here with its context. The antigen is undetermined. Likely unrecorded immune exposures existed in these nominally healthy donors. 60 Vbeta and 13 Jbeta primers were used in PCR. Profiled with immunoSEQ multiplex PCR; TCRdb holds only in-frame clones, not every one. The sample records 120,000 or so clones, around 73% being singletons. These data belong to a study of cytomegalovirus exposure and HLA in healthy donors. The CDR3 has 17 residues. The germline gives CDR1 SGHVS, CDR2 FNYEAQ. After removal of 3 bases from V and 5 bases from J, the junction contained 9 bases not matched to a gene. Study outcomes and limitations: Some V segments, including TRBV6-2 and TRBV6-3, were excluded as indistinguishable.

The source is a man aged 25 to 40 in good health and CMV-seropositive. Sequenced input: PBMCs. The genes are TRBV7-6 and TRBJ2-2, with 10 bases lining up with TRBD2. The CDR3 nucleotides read TGTGCCAGCAGCTTGGCAGCGGGAGGGCCGCGGACCGGGGAGCTGTTTTTT. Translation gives CASSLAAGGPRTGELFF.